Sequencing of this T cell receptor beta chain was carried out in a study of shared clonotypes between healthy human individuals. Study observations and caveats: A few donors shared approximately 5% of their naive CD4 clonotypes. The generation probabilities recorded for non-shared clonotypes fell below those of clonotypes shared by all four donors.

Negatively enriched CD4+ T cells were divided by CD45RA into naive and memory. Points on this clone: Its antigen remains unknown.

The CDR3 sequence is 13 residues long. V was trimmed by 5 bases and J by 2 bases, leaving 10 bases between them. Germline CDR1 SGHNT, CDR2 YYREEE (reference sequence). Assay used: immunoSEQ multiplex PCR; TCRdb lists only in-frame clones, some missing. Of roughly 1,500,000 clones in the sample, around 98.5% are singletons; the top ten hold approximately 0.4%. The receptor comes from a man younger than 40 in good health. The specimen was naive CD4+ T cells sorted from blood. Subset meaning: CD45RA+ positively selected. The J gene is TRBJ2-5, the V gene TRBV5-4, with D tentatively TRBD1 (6 bases). CDR3 sequence reads: CASSVQGQETQYF. The CDR3 DNA sequence: TGTGCCAGCAGTGTGCAGGGGCAAGAGACCCAGTACTTC. The entire variable domain, with the rest obtained from reference TRBV5-4 and TRBJ2-5, is as follows: ETGVTQSPTHLIKTRGQQVTLRCSSQSGHNTVSWYQQALGQGPQFIFQYYREEENGRGNFPPRFSGLQFPNYSSELNVNALELDDSALYLCASSVQGQETQYFGPGTRLLVL.